This T cell receptor (beta chain) is drawn from a study of shared clonotypes between healthy human individuals. Study details: Contributing individuals were a couple of females and a few males aged 18 to 49. General study results and limits: A reduction in generation probabilities was seen for non-shared clonotypes relative to those shared by all four donors. Naive subsets typically showed greater estimated richness than memory subsets.

In the study's own analysis: ImmunoSEQ supplied junction-only sequences lacking quality scores, so filtering was different. Using immunoSEQ multiplex PCR, the repertoire was profiled, and TCRdb retains in-frame clones only, with some absent. That table gives V, J and clone size, and the DNA gave D and trimming. The sample holds some 1.4 million clones, more than 95% seen once. Regarding this clone: Antigen unknown. Other DNA sequences in the sample encode the same CDR3.

V was pared by 3 bases and J by 1 base, with 0 bases of the junction left unmatched. The CDR3 covers 14 residues. In germline, CDR1 is SGHNT, CDR2 YENEEA. The gene calls are TRBV11-3 and TRBJ2-1; 7 nucleotides agree with TRBD2. The TCR comes from a man under 40 in good health. The specimen sequenced was naive CD4+ T cells sorted from blood. Subset here: CD45RA+ positively selected. This CDR3 reads CASSFSGSYNEQFF. As DNA, the CDR3 is TGTGCCAGCAGCTTTAGCGGGTCCTACAATGAGCAGTTCTTC.